These 7 T cell receptor beta chains came from one sample sequenced in a study of low-dose radiotherapy and immunotherapy resistance in tumors. First-strand cDNA relied on TRAV- and TRBV-specific primers spanning alpha and beta chains. It was with a constant-region primer and a V-primer adapter that TCRs were amplified over approximately 18 PCR cycles. MiXCR, run by TCRdb on the reads, gives a single entry per CDR3 protein. The sample yields around 13,000 distinct CDR3 sequences, approximately 68% seen once. The receptors were gathered from a human donor with advanced metastatic prostate, ovarian, gallbladder or colorectal cancer (not recorded which). This table probably holds off-target reads from a library built for another chain.

This sequence joins TRBV5-1 and TRBJ2-3; D not resolved. Germline loops: CDR1 SGHRS, CDR2 YFSETQ. The V end was cut by 0 bases, the J end by 2 bases, with 7 bases between. This CDR3 contains 14 residues. CDR3 loop: CASSLEGSTDTQYF. CDR3 sequence (DNA): TGCGCCAGCAGCTTGGAAGGTTCCACAGATACGCAGTATTTT.

This sequence joins TRBV4-1 and TRBJ2-3; 11 bases match TRBD1. V lost 4 bases and J lost 5; bases outside the gene matches: 14. The CDR3 contains 18 residues. From germline, CDR1 is MGHRA and CDR2 YSYEKL. CDR3 DNA: TGCGCCAGCAGCCCCGGACAGGGGGCGATGGGGATAGTAGATACGCAGTATTTT. It codes for CASSPGQGAMGIVDTQYF.

In this sample, this clonotype turned up once. V and J are TRBV10-3 and TRBJ2-5, with a weak D call TRBD1 (5 bases). Trimming removed 2 bases at V and 2 bases at J, with 24 bases between. The germline V gene has CDR1 ENHRY and CDR2 SYGVKD. The CDR3 runs 19 residues. CDR3 nucleotides: TGTGCCATCAGTGAGGGGGCCAGTACAGCTACGTCTTCTCAAGAGACCCAGTACTTC. The encoded protein is CAISEGASTATSSQETQYF.

The chain carries TRBV2 and TRBJ1-1; D gene ambiguous. The CDR3 has 15 amino acids. V was shortened by 1 base and J by 6 bases, with 15 bases between the two germline ends. Germline V lookup: CDR1 SNHLY, CDR2 FYNNEI. CDR3 loop: CASSEERSLGSEAFF. The DNA for the CDR3 is TGTGCCAGCAGTGAAGAACGCAGTTTAGGGTCTGAAGCTTTCTTT.

The gene calls are TRBV7-8 and TRBJ2-7; possible D gene TRBD1, 5 bases. The CDR3 extends over 15 amino acids. Germline V gives CDR1 SGHVS, CDR2 FQNEAQ. V lost 4 bases and J 2 bases, leaving 15 bases between the germline ends. The CDR3: CASSSDQGITYEQYF. In nucleotides, the CDR3 is TGTGCCAGCAGCTCAGATCAGGGAATAACCTACGAGCAGTACTTC.

This chain links TRBV6-5 with TRBJ1-2; 7 bases map to TRBD1. Unmatched junction bases numbered 14, after V lost 10 bases and J lost 3 bases. Germline CDR1 is MNHEY and CDR2 is SVGAGI. The CDR3 extends over 15 amino acids. The CDR3 DNA reads TGTGCCACCCTGGGGTCAGGGCAGGGGGACTATGGCTACACCTTC. It is translated as CATLGSGQGDYGYTF.

The chain carries TRBV6-8 and TRBJ1-1, with a tentative D call TRBD1 (5 bases). The CDR3 is 16 amino acids. Germline V CDR1 and CDR2: MNHGY, SAAAGT. Deletions cut 5 bases from V and 4 bases from J, with 20 bases between. DNA for the CDR3: TGTGCCAGCAGTAGACAGACACGGACGGGAAGCACTGAAGCTTTCTTT. Translated: CASSRQTRTGSTEAFF.